This entry features one T cell receptor (beta chain) sequence. The sample belongs to a study of OX40 agonist ivuxolimab in advanced cancers. Using immunoSEQ multiplex PCR, the repertoire was profiled, and TCRdb retains in-frame clones only, with some absent. The table has roughly 23,000 clones, around four fifths seen once. Germline V gene sequence: CDR1 SGHKS, CDR2 YYEKEE (reference sequence). This CDR3 region has 16 residues. V shed 2 bases and J shed 1 base, with 14 bases lying between them. The V and J genes are TRBV5-5 and TRBJ2-3, with D possibly being TRBD1 (6 bases). The sample here was CD4+ or CD8+ T cells sorted from blood, taken in a trial of the OX40 agonist ivuxolimab. This receptor was identified in an adult with an advanced solid tumor such as melanoma, head and neck, liver or kidney cancer. The CDR3 region is CASSFRGTLRTDTQYF. The CDR3 region has the DNA TGTGCCAGCAGCTTTAGGGGGACACTTCGCACAGATACGCAGTATTTT.